The rows below give T cell receptor beta chains drawn from one sample of a study of T cell responses to AZD1222 COVID-19 vaccine. Generated by immunoSEQ multiplex PCR, the TCRdb table keeps only in-frame clones and is missing some. Seen here are some 25,000 clones, about 86% observed once, and the top ten hold roughly 7.5%. The input for sequencing was peripheral blood, taken 28 days after the second AZD1222 dose. All receptors come from an adult who received the AZD1222 COVID-19 vaccine. Both conserved end residues are part of each CDR3. Each record gives: J gene, V gene, clone size, D gene, CDR3 DNA, CDR3 protein. A D gene is named only where the DNA matches it firmly. Clone sizes are given selectively: once, few, many, or a class where the clone is expanded.

>TRBJ1-4|TRBV28|-|-
TGTGCCAGCAGTTTCCCAGGGTCTAATGAAAAACTGTTTTTT
CASSFPGSNEKLFF
>TRBJ1-2|TRBV19|-|-
TGTGCCAGTAGTATAGCCGGGACGGCCTTTGGCTACACCTTC
CASSIAGTAFGYTF
>TRBJ2-7|TRBV2|-|TRBD1
TGTGCCAGCAGTCGGGACAGGCCCTACGAGCAGTACTTC
CASSRDRPYEQYF
>TRBJ2-3|TRBV18|-|-
TGTGCCAGCTCACCTTTTGGACGGAGCTCGGAAAGGAGAGATACGCAGTATTTT
CASSPFGRSSERRDTQYF
>TRBJ2-1|TRBV29-1|-|TRBD2
TGCAGCGTGGAGGGACTACCCCGCTACTGGGATGAGCAGTTCTTC
CSVEGLPRYWDEQFF
>TRBJ1-6|TRBV7-9|-|-
TGTGCCAGCAGTTCGATGTTAGGGAATTCACCCCTCCACTTT
CASSSMLGNSPLHF
>TRBJ1-5|TRBV15|-|TRBD1
TGTGCCACCAGCTCCCGACCGGACAGGGATCAGCCCCAGCATTTT
CATSSRPDRDQPQHF
>TRBJ2-6|TRBV7-2|-|-
TGTGCCAGCGGCCCAGAGGTCTCTGGGGCCAACGTCCTGACTTTC
CASGPEVSGANVLTF
>TRBJ2-7|TRBV28|-|TRBD1
TGTGCCAGCGCCCGGGACAGGGCATACGAGCAGTACTTC
CASARDRAYEQYF
>TRBJ1-1|TRBV5-4|-|TRBD1
TGTGCCAGCAGCTCCTTGACAGGGGCGCGGACTGAAGCTTTCTTT
CASSSLTGARTEAFF
>TRBJ1-1|TRBV30|few|-
TGTGCCTGGACCAGAGTACCGACAGGATCCACTGAAGCTTTCTTT
CAWTRVPTGSTEAFF
>TRBJ2-5|TRBV19|-|-
TGTGCCAGTAGTATCCCAGCGGAGACCCAGTACTTC
CASSIPAETQYF
>TRBJ2-2|TRBV3-1/TRBV3-2|once|-
TGTGCCAGCAGCCAGGGCCCCGGGGAGCTGTTTTTT
CASSQGPGELFF
>TRBJ2-7|TRBV11-2|-|-
TGTGCCAGCAGCTTAGCTCCCGGGACGTCGACCTACGAGCAGTACTTC
CASSLAPGTSTYEQYF
>TRBJ1-3|TRBV7-8|-|-
TGTGCCAGCAGCTTAGGTTTCTCTGGAAACACCATATATTTT
CASSLGFSGNTIYF
>TRBJ2-2|TRBV7-2|-|-
TGTGCCAGCAGCTTATGGACAGAGAACACCGGGGAGCTGTTTTTT
CASSLWTENTGELFF
>TRBJ2-3|TRBV6-5|-|TRBD1
TGTGCCAGCAGAGGGACAGGGGCAGATACGCAGTATTTT
CASRGTGADTQYF
>TRBJ2-3|TRBV15|-|-
TGTGCCACCAGCAGTGACATGGGGGGCACAGATACGCAGTATTTT
CATSSDMGGTDTQYF
>TRBJ2-1|TRBV7-7|-|-
TGTGCCAGCAGCTTATTCGAAACGTCCTACAATGAGCAGTTCTTC
CASSLFETSYNEQFF
>TRBJ2-5|TRBV3-1/TRBV3-2|-|TRBD1
TGTGCCAGCAGTCTTCGGACAGGGCAAGAGACCCAGTACTTC
CASSLRTGQETQYF
>TRBJ1-5|TRBV29-1|few|-
TGCAGCGTAGTACAGCAGATTAATCAGCCCCAGCATTTT
CSVVQQINQPQHF
>TRBJ1-4|TRBV2|-|-
TGTGCCAGCAGGAGGGGGGTCGGCGAAAAACTGTTTTTT
CASRRGVGEKLFF
>TRBJ1-2|TRBV5-1|-|-
TGCGCCAGCAGACTGACACTGTCGGAAGGCTACACCTTC
CASRLTLSEGYTF
>TRBJ1-1|TRBV29-1|-|TRBD1
TGCAGCGTTGGGAGACAGGGTGGGTCTCGGGCTTTCTTT
CSVGRQGGSRAFF
>TRBJ1-2|TRBV19|-|TRBD1
TGTGCCAGTAGTACGACCGGGACAGGGAAGATGGGAGGCTACACCTTC
CASSTTGTGKMGGYTF
>TRBJ1-4|TRBV29-1|-|-
TGCAGCGTGGGAGATGAAAAACTGTTTTTT
CSVGDEKLFF
>TRBJ1-4|TRBV2|-|TRBD1
TGTGCCAGCAACCCCGATCAGGGGGGCGAAAAACTGTTTTTT
CASNPDQGGEKLFF
>TRBJ2-7|TRBV4-1|-|-
TGCGCCAGCAGCCAGACAGGTTCCTACGAGCAGTACTTC
CASSQTGSYEQYF